The T cell receptor (beta chain) under discussion was sequenced for a study of OX40 agonist ivuxolimab in advanced cancers. Turning to the study itself: Across the patients, intravenous ivuxolimab was delivered every 2 weeks at 0.01 to 10 mg/kg.

CDR1 and CDR2 (germline): SGHTA, FQGNSA. The CDR3 has 17 residues. Germline trimming cut 4 bases from V and 4 bases from J; bases unmatched to any gene: 11. The repertoire was sequenced with immunoSEQ multiplex PCR; TCRdb's copy has only in-frame clones and lacks some. The table includes 80,000 or so clones, roughly 89% detected once. Study conclusions and caveats: CD4+ and CD8+ T cells in blood underwent clonal expansion by week 6 at 0.1 to 3.0 mg/kg. Still undetermined is the antigen specificity of the expanded peripheral T cells.

In the case of this clone: No antigen is known for it.

The specimen was CD4+ or CD8+ T cells sorted from blood, collected in a trial of the OX40 agonist ivuxolimab. The chain combines TRBV7-2 with TRBJ2-7; 12 bases are a match to TRBD2. This TCR was sampled from an adult with an advanced solid tumor such as melanoma, head and neck, liver or kidney cancer. As DNA, the CDR3 is TGTGCCAGCAGCTCGCCTTCTAGCGGGGGGGCCCGGTACGAGCAGTACTTC. It yields the protein CASSSPSSGGARYEQYF.